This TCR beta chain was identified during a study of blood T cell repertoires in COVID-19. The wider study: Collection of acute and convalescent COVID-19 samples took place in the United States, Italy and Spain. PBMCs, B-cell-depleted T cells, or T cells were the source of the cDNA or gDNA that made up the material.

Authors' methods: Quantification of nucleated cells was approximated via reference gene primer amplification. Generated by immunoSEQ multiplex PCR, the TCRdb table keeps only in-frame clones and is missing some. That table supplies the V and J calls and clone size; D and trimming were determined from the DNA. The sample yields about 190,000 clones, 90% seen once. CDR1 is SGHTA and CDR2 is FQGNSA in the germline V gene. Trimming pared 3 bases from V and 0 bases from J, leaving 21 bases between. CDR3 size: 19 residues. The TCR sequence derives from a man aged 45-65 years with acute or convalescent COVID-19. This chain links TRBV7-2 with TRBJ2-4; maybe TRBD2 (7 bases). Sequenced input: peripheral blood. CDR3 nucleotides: TGTGCCAGCAGCTTTGAGCGGGACTGGGGGGGCTTAGCCAAAAACATTCAGTACTTC. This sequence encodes CASSFERDWGGLAKNIQYF.